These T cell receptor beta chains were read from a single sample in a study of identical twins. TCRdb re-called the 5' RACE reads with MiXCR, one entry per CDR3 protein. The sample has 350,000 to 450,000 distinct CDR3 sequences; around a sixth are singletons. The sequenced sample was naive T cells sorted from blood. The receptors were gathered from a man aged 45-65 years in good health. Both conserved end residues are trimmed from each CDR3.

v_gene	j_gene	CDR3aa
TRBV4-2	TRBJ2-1	ASSQDGRSFYNEQF
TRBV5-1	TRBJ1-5	ASSLGTGSNQPQH
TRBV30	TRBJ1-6	AWSVLRGYSPLH
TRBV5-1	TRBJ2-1	ASSLGSGYNEQF
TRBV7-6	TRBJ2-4	ASSARLAGAPGDIQY
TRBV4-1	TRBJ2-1	ASSQGGSSGPF
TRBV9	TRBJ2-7	ASSATAGVLEQY
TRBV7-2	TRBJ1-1	ASSPQGWNTEAF
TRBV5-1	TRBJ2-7	ASSVTGGASYEQY
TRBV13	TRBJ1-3	ASSLGPTHRGWDTIY
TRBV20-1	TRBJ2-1	SARKTGRSYNEQF
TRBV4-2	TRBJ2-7	ASSELPSGGRYAQY
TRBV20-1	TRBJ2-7	SANRNGRNAYEQY
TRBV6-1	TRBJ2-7	ASRRGTSGGQQY
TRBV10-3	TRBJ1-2	AISEPTGSGYT
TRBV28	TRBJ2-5	ASTWASGTRGETQY
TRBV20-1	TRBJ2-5	SARDPSSVEETQY
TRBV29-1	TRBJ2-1	SVSGTSASHPDNEQF
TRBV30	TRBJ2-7	AGGTYEQY
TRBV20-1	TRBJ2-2	SAIDHTGSPNTGELF
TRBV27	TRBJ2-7	GSGVSYEQY
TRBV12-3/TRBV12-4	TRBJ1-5	ASSWDPNQPQH
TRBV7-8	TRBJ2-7	ASSWVGFNEQY
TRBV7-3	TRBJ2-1	ASSLGSGSHNEQF
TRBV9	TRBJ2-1	ASSVGVLENEQF
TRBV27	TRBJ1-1	ASSLTRSYNTEAF
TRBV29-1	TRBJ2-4	SVPSLGREY